Listed below are T cell receptor beta chains from one sample, sequenced in a study of T cell changes during pregnancy in multiple sclerosis. This table comes from immunoSEQ multiplex PCR, and its TCRdb copy is limited to in-frame clones, with some not included. The sample contains about 47,000 clones, approximately 90% of which appear only once. The sample consisted of peripheral blood, taken in the first trimester of pregnancy. Receptors were obtained from a female donor with multiple sclerosis, enrolled in a pregnancy study. Each CDR3 is given with its conserved first and last residue. Each record gives: J gene, clone size, D gene, V gene, CDR3 DNA, CDR3 protein. The D gene is left open where the match is weak. Clone size is not always given. Where it is, it says once, few, many or a class for expanded clones.

j_call: TRBJ2-2
clone_size: NA
d_call: NA
v_call: TRBV30
cdr3_nt: TGTGCCGGTGGAGTGTCCACGAACACCGGGGAGCTGTTTTTT
cdr3_aa: CAGGVSTNTGELFF

j_call: TRBJ1-2
clone_size: NA
d_call: NA
v_call: TRBV29-1
cdr3_nt: TGCAGCGTTGCAACAGGGTACTATGGCTACACCTTC
cdr3_aa: CSVATGYYGYTF

j_call: TRBJ1-1
clone_size: few
d_call: NA
v_call: TRBV2
cdr3_nt: TGTGCCAGCAGTAGACAGATCACTGAAGCTTTCTTT
cdr3_aa: CASSRQITEAFF

j_call: TRBJ1-5
clone_size: NA
d_call: NA
v_call: TRBV30
cdr3_nt: TGTGCCTGGACCCGGGACATAGGACAGCAGCCCCAGCATTTT
cdr3_aa: CAWTRDIGQQPQHF

j_call: TRBJ2-3
clone_size: once
d_call: NA
v_call: TRBV5-1
cdr3_nt: TGCGCCAGCAGCTTGGTGGGCCGATCCCCCACAGATACGCAGTATTTT
cdr3_aa: CASSLVGRSPTDTQYF

j_call: TRBJ2-7
clone_size: NA
d_call: TRBD1
v_call: TRBV11-2
cdr3_nt: TGTGCCAGCAGCCCAGGGACAGGGGAAGGCTACGAGCAGTACTTC
cdr3_aa: CASSPGTGEGYEQYF

j_call: TRBJ1-2
clone_size: NA
d_call: NA
v_call: TRBV28
cdr3_nt: TGTGCCAGCAGTTTAATGACTCTAGGGGCTGCTAACTATGGCTACACCTTC
cdr3_aa: CASSLMTLGAANYGYTF

j_call: TRBJ2-2
clone_size: NA
d_call: NA
v_call: TRBV11-3
cdr3_nt: TGTGCCAGCAGCGCCGGGACATTGAACACCGGGGAGCTGTTTTTT
cdr3_aa: CASSAGTLNTGELFF

j_call: TRBJ2-1
clone_size: NA
d_call: TRBD1
v_call: TRBV28
cdr3_nt: TGTGCCAGCAGTCCGGGACAGGTTTTGGCCTACAATGAGCAGTTCTTC
cdr3_aa: CASSPGQVLAYNEQFF

j_call: TRBJ2-7
clone_size: NA
d_call: TRBD2
v_call: TRBV6-1
cdr3_nt: TGTGCCAGCAGTGAAGCCCTAGCGGGAACCTACGAGCAGTACTTC
cdr3_aa: CASSEALAGTYEQYF

j_call: TRBJ1-1
clone_size: once
d_call: TRBD1
v_call: TRBV10-3
cdr3_nt: TGTGCCATCAGTGAGTCGTCAGGTACAGGGGTAGCTTTCTTT
cdr3_aa: CAISESSGTGVAFF

j_call: TRBJ2-6
clone_size: once
d_call: TRBD1
v_call: TRBV19
cdr3_nt: TGTGCCAGCCGAGACAGGGCTGGGGCCAACGTCCTGACTTTC
cdr3_aa: CASRDRAGANVLTF

j_call: TRBJ1-2
clone_size: NA
d_call: TRBD1
v_call: TRBV28
cdr3_nt: TGTGCCAGCAGTTTAGAACAGGGGGGGATGAATGGCTACACCTTC
cdr3_aa: CASSLEQGGMNGYTF

j_call: TRBJ1-1
clone_size: NA
d_call: NA
v_call: TRBV30
cdr3_nt: TGTGCCTGGAGTGTGGAGGGAAACACCGAAGCTTTCTTT
cdr3_aa: CAWSVEGNTEAFF

j_call: TRBJ1-1
clone_size: NA
d_call: NA
v_call: TRBV27
cdr3_nt: TGTGCCAGCAGTGCAGTGACAGGCAGCACTGAAGCTTTCTTT
cdr3_aa: CASSAVTGSTEAFF

j_call: TRBJ1-2
clone_size: NA
d_call: NA
v_call: TRBV10-3
cdr3_nt: TGTGCCATCAGTGAGTCGCGGGGCTACACCTTC
cdr3_aa: CAISESRGYTF

j_call: TRBJ2-2
clone_size: NA
d_call: TRBD2
v_call: TRBV4-1
cdr3_nt: TGCGCCAGCCGGGGGGGGCGGACCGGGGAGCTGTTTTTT
cdr3_aa: CASRGGRTGELFF

j_call: TRBJ2-2
clone_size: few
d_call: NA
v_call: TRBV2
cdr3_nt: TGTGCCAGCAGCCCTCCCGACAGGACGAACACCGGGGAGCTGTTTTTT
cdr3_aa: CASSPPDRTNTGELFF

j_call: TRBJ2-1
clone_size: once
d_call: NA
v_call: TRBV5-1
cdr3_nt: TGCGCCAGCAGCACCGACAGTTACAATGAGCAGTTCTTC
cdr3_aa: CASSTDSYNEQFF

j_call: TRBJ2-1
clone_size: NA
d_call: NA
v_call: TRBV5-5
cdr3_nt: TGTGCCAGCAGCTTTGCCGACTTTAGGGGGGGCTTCTTACGGAATGAGCAGTTCTTC
cdr3_aa: CASSFADFRGGFLRNEQFF

j_call: TRBJ1-3
clone_size: NA
d_call: NA
v_call: TRBV10-3
cdr3_nt: TGTGCCATCACTACGACGCGGGCCGAACACTCTGGAAACACCATATATTTT
cdr3_aa: CAITTTRAEHSGNTIYF

j_call: TRBJ2-7
clone_size: NA
d_call: NA
v_call: TRBV7-2
cdr3_nt: TGTGCCAGCAGCTTAGTTGGGGGGATCTCCTACGAGCAGTACTTC
cdr3_aa: CASSLVGGISYEQYF

j_call: TRBJ2-3
clone_size: NA
d_call: TRBD2
v_call: TRBV30
cdr3_nt: TGTGCCTGGAGTTGGGAGGGTACGCAGTATTTT
cdr3_aa: CAWSWEGTQYF

j_call: TRBJ2-3
clone_size: NA
d_call: TRBD1
v_call: TRBV6-5
cdr3_nt: TGTGCCAGCAGAGGGACAGGGGGCCCCACAGATACGCAGTATTTT
cdr3_aa: CASRGTGGPTDTQYF

j_call: TRBJ2-5
clone_size: NA
d_call: TRBD1
v_call: TRBV7-2
cdr3_nt: TGTGCCAGCAGCGGACAGGGCCGCGAGACCCAGTACTTC
cdr3_aa: CASSGQGRETQYF

j_call: TRBJ1-2
clone_size: NA
d_call: TRBD1
v_call: TRBV2
cdr3_nt: TGTGCCAGCCGCGGACAGGTCCACTATGGCTACACCTTC
cdr3_aa: CASRGQVHYGYTF

j_call: TRBJ1-5
clone_size: NA
d_call: NA
v_call: TRBV19
cdr3_nt: TGTGCCAGTAAGGTTATGGGGGCTACAAATCAGCCCCAGCATTTT
cdr3_aa: CASKVMGATNQPQHF

j_call: TRBJ2-7
clone_size: few
d_call: NA
v_call: TRBV7-2
cdr3_nt: TGTGCCAGCAGCTTCATCGCAGGGGGGAAGGAGCAGTACTTC
cdr3_aa: CASSFIAGGKEQYF

j_call: TRBJ2-2
clone_size: NA
d_call: NA
v_call: TRBV18
cdr3_nt: TGTGCCAGCTCACCCCCCGGGACACCCTCGAACACCGGGGAGCTGTTTTTT
cdr3_aa: CASSPPGTPSNTGELFF

j_call: TRBJ1-2
clone_size: NA
d_call: TRBD1
v_call: TRBV5-1
cdr3_nt: TGCGCCAGCAGCGAGGACAGGGTGGGTGGCTACACCTTC
cdr3_aa: CASSEDRVGGYTF

j_call: TRBJ1-2
clone_size: NA
d_call: TRBD1
v_call: TRBV5-4
cdr3_nt: TGTGCCAGCAGCTCGGTCGGACAGGGGGCCCTTCGCTATGGCTACACCTTC
cdr3_aa: CASSSVGQGALRYGYTF

j_call: TRBJ1-1
clone_size: NA
d_call: NA
v_call: TRBV11-2
cdr3_nt: TGTGCCAGCAGCTTAGGGACACCCACCGAAGCTTTCTTT
cdr3_aa: CASSLGTPTEAFF

j_call: TRBJ2-5
clone_size: once
d_call: NA
v_call: TRBV19
cdr3_nt: TGTGCCAGTAGTCACCAAGTCAGCCAAGAGACCCAGTACTTC
cdr3_aa: CASSHQVSQETQYF

j_call: TRBJ1-1
clone_size: NA
d_call: TRBD1
v_call: TRBV18
cdr3_nt: TGTGCCAGCTCACCAGGGACAGCGAACACTGAAGCTTTCTTT
cdr3_aa: CASSPGTANTEAFF

j_call: TRBJ2-7
clone_size: NA
d_call: NA
v_call: TRBV28
cdr3_nt: TGTGCCAGCAGCCTCCCCGGCTACGAGCAGTACTTC
cdr3_aa: CASSLPGYEQYF

j_call: TRBJ2-1
clone_size: NA
d_call: NA
v_call: TRBV5-1
cdr3_nt: TGCGCCAGCAGCAGGACTTTTAGCTCCTACAATGAGCAGTTCTTC
cdr3_aa: CASSRTFSSYNEQFF

j_call: TRBJ1-6
clone_size: NA
d_call: TRBD1
v_call: TRBV28
cdr3_nt: TGTGCCAGCAGTTTGACAGGGTTCTCCTATAATTCACCCCTCCACTTT
cdr3_aa: CASSLTGFSYNSPLHF

j_call: TRBJ1-2
clone_size: NA
d_call: TRBD1
v_call: TRBV6-4
cdr3_nt: TGTGCCACCCAGGCGGGGACAGGTGGCTACACCTTC
cdr3_aa: CATQAGTGGYTF

j_call: TRBJ1-4
clone_size: once
d_call: NA
v_call: TRBV27
cdr3_nt: TGTGCCACCCGGGGGGAGGCAACTAATGAAAAACTGTTTTTT
cdr3_aa: CATRGEATNEKLFF

j_call: TRBJ2-1
clone_size: few
d_call: NA
v_call: TRBV5-1
cdr3_nt: TGCGCCAGCACCCGGGACTCCTACAATGAGCAGTTCTTC
cdr3_aa: CASTRDSYNEQFF

j_call: TRBJ2-3
clone_size: NA
d_call: TRBD1
v_call: TRBV5-1
cdr3_nt: TGCGCCAGCAGCCCGAGACAGGGGGATACGCAGTATTTT
cdr3_aa: CASSPRQGDTQYF

j_call: TRBJ1-1
clone_size: NA
d_call: NA
v_call: TRBV2
cdr3_nt: TGTGCCAGCAGCCTACAGGTGTCTGAAGCTTTCTTT
cdr3_aa: CASSLQVSEAFF

j_call: TRBJ2-2
clone_size: NA
d_call: NA
v_call: TRBV9
cdr3_nt: TGTGCCAGCAGCCCCCCCGGGAGATCTCTCGCCGGGGAGCTGTTTTTT
cdr3_aa: CASSPPGRSLAGELFF

j_call: TRBJ1-5
clone_size: medium-sized
d_call: NA
v_call: TRBV10-1
cdr3_nt: TGCGCAAAGCACGGAGCTTATAGCAATCAGCCCCAGCATTTT
cdr3_aa: CAKHGAYSNQPQHF

j_call: TRBJ2-7
clone_size: NA
d_call: NA
v_call: TRBV7-2
cdr3_nt: TGTGCCAGCAGCCCGTACTACGAGCAGTACTTC
cdr3_aa: CASSPYYEQYF

j_call: TRBJ2-5
clone_size: NA
d_call: TRBD2
v_call: TRBV7-2
cdr3_nt: TGTGCCAGCAGCACACTAGCGGGGGAAGAGACCCAGTACTTC
cdr3_aa: CASSTLAGEETQYF

j_call: TRBJ1-5
clone_size: NA
d_call: NA
v_call: TRBV6-6
cdr3_nt: NA
cdr3_aa: CASSSSGYQPQHF

j_call: TRBJ2-2
clone_size: NA
d_call: NA
v_call: TRBV18
cdr3_nt: TGTGCCAGCTCACCATGGGCAGGGAACACCGGGGAGCTGTTTTTT
cdr3_aa: CASSPWAGNTGELFF

j_call: TRBJ2-1
clone_size: NA
d_call: TRBD1
v_call: TRBV10-3
cdr3_nt: TGTGCCATCAAGGACAGGGGGCTCAATGAGCAGTTCTTC
cdr3_aa: CAIKDRGLNEQFF

j_call: TRBJ1-5
clone_size: NA
d_call: TRBD1
v_call: TRBV5-1
cdr3_nt: TGCGCCAGCAGCTTGGGGGACAGCTTAAATCAGCCCCAGCATTTT
cdr3_aa: CASSLGDSLNQPQHF

j_call: TRBJ2-6
clone_size: NA
d_call: NA
v_call: TRBV5-1
cdr3_nt: TGCGCCAGCAGCCCCGTCGGGGCTGGGGCCAACGTCCTGACTTTC
cdr3_aa: CASSPVGAGANVLTF

j_call: TRBJ2-3
clone_size: NA
d_call: NA
v_call: TRBV4-3
cdr3_nt: TGCGCCAGCAGCCAGGAGGGGCGGGAAGATACGCAGTATTTT
cdr3_aa: CASSQEGREDTQYF

j_call: TRBJ2-7
clone_size: NA
d_call: NA
v_call: TRBV11-2
cdr3_nt: TGTGCCAGCAGCTTAAACACGGGGTCAGTTTACGAGCAGTACTTC
cdr3_aa: CASSLNTGSVYEQYF